The rows below give T cell receptor beta chains drawn from one sample of a study of CD8+CD57+ T cells in acquired aplastic anemia. TCRdb reprocessed the reads with MiXCR, giving one entry per CDR3 protein. The data hold more than 150,000 distinct CDR3 sequences, with 48% observed a single time. The specimen sequenced was sorted CD4+, CD8+, or CD8+CD57+ T cells (not recorded which) from PBMCs. These receptors all stem from a human donor with aplastic anemia. CDR3s include the opening cysteine and the closing phenylalanine or tryptophan. The D gene is left open where the match is weak. Clone size is stated in some rows and not others, as once, few, many or a class when expanded.

-	TRBV6-5	TRBJ2-7	TRBD2	TGTGCCAGCAGTTACTCCAGCGGGAGTGCCTACGAGCAGTACTTC	CASSYSSGSAYEQYF
many	TRBV20-1	TRBJ2-3	TRBD2	TGCAGTGCTCAATCCCTGACTAGCGGGAGGGATACGCAGTATTTT	CSAQSLTSGRDTQYF
many	TRBV6-1	TRBJ2-5	TRBD2	TGTGCCACTACGGGACTAGCGGGACGAGTCCAAGAGACCCAGTACTTC	CATTGLAGRVQETQYF
many	TRBV20-1	TRBJ2-3	-	TGCAGTGCTAGAGGCCAGAGGTTCACAGATACGCAGTATTTT	CSARGQRFTDTQYF
-	TRBV10-3	TRBJ1-4	-	TGTGCCATCAGTGCAGGGGCAACGAATGAAAAACTGTTTTTT	CAISAGATNEKLFF
many	TRBV11-3	TRBJ2-1	TRBD2	TGTGCCAGCAGCTTAGATCTGGGGGGGACGCATGAGCAGTTCTTC	CASSLDLGGTHEQFF
-	TRBV6-4	TRBJ2-1	-	TGTGCCAGCAGTGCGGGAAGCGGGCTTGAGCAGTTCTTC	CASSAGSGLEQFF
many	TRBV9	TRBJ1-3	-	TGTGCCAGCAGCGTAGAGGGAAACACCATATATTTT	CASSVEGNTIYF
-	TRBV15	TRBJ2-5	-	TGTGCCACCAGCAGAGGGGGTACTAGGGAAGAGACCCAGTACTTC	CATSRGGTREETQYF
-	TRBV7-9	TRBJ1-1	-	TGTGCCAGCAGCACAGGATACACTGAAGCTTTCTTT	CASSTGYTEAFF